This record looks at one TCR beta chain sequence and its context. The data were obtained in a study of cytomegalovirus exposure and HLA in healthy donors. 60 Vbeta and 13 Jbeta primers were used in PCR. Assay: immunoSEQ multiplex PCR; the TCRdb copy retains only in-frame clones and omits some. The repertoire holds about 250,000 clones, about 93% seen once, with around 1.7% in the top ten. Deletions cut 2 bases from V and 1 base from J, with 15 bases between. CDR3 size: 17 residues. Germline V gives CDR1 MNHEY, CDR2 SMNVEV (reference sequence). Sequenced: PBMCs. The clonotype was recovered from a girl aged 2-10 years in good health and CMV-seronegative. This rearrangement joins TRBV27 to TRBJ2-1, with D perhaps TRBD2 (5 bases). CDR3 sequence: CASSLGSRAGSYNEQFF. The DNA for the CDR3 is TGTGCCAGCAGTTTAGGGTCCCGGGCGGGTTCCTACAATGAGCAGTTCTTC.